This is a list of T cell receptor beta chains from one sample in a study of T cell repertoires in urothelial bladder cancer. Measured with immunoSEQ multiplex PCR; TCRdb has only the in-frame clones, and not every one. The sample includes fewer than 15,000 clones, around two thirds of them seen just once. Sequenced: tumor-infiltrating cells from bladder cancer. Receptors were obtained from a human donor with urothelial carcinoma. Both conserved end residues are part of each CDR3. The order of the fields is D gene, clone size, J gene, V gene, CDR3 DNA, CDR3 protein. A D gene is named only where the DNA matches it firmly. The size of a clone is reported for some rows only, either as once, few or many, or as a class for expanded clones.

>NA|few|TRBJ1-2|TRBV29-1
TGCAGCGTTGAAGACAGACACGAGACAGGAAGATATGGCTACACCTTC
CSVEDRHETGRYGYTF
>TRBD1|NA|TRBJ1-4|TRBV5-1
TGCGCCAGCAGCGAGGGACAGGCTGATGAAAAACTGTTTTTT
CASSEGQADEKLFF
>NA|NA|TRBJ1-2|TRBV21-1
TGTGCCAGCAGCAAAGTTGCCCGCCATGGCTACACCTTC
CASSKVARHGYTF
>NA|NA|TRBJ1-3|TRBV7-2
TGTGCCAGCAGCACAACAGGGTCGGGGGACACCATATATTTT
CASSTTGSGDTIYF
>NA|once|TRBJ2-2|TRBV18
TGTGCCAGCTCAGTCCAGGGTCTAAACACCGGGGAGCTGTTTTTT
CASSVQGLNTGELFF
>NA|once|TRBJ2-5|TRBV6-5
TGTGCCAGCAGCTCAGGGGACCGGGGGCCCCAGTACTTC
CASSSGDRGPQYF
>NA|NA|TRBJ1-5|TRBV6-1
TGTGCCAGCAACGCAAACGGGGGGCAGCCCCAGCATTTT
CASNANGGQPQHF
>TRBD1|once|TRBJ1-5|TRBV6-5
TGTGCCAGCAGCATAACAGGGGGCTCCAATCAGCCCCAGCATTTT
CASSITGGSNQPQHF
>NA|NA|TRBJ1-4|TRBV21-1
TGTGCCAGCAGCGCCCCGGGAGGGACAGAGGGGAGGGTGAATGAAAAACTGTTTTTT
CASSAPGGTEGRVNEKLFF
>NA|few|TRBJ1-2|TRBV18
TGTGCCAGCTCACCTGCAGAGGGCTATGGCTACACCTTC
CASSPAEGYGYTF
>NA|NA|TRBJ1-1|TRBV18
TGTGCCAGCTCACCCCCCGGGGGGGGCAACACTGAAGCTTTCTTT
CASSPPGGGNTEAFF
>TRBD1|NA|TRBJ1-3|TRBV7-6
TGTGCCAGCAGTTGGGGACAGCCAAATCCTGGAAACACCATATATTTT
CASSWGQPNPGNTIYF
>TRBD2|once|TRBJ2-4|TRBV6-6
TGTGCCAGCAGCACTGGGACTAGCTATTACATTCAGTACTTC
CASSTGTSYYIQYF
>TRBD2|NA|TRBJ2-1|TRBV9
TGTGCCAGCAGCGTAGTGTCCGGGGGGGTTAATGAGCAGTTCTTC
CASSVVSGGVNEQFF
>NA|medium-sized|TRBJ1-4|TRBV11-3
TGTGCCAGCAGCTTAGTCATTCGGACTAATGAAAAACTGTTTTTT
CASSLVIRTNEKLFF
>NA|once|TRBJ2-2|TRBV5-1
TGCGCCAGCAGCTTGGAATTTATGGTGGCCGGGGAGCTGTTTTTT
CASSLEFMVAGELFF
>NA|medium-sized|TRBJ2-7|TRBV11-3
TGTGCCAGCAGCTTTTACAGCCAACCCTACGAGCAGTACTTC
CASSFYSQPYEQYF
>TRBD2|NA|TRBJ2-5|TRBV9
TGTGCCAGCAGCGCCAGGACTAGCGGGGCAGAGACCCAGTACTTC
CASSARTSGAETQYF
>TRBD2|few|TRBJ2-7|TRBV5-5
TGTGCCAGCAGCCCGGGACTAGCGGGACCTTACGAGCAGTACTTC
CASSPGLAGPYEQYF
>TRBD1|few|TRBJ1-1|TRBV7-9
TGTGCCAGCAGCCTTCAGGGGGGGAACACTGAAGCTTTCTTT
CASSLQGGNTEAFF
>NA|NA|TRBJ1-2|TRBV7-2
TGTGCCAGCAGCCAAGGGACCTCTAACTATGGCTACACCTTC
CASSQGTSNYGYTF
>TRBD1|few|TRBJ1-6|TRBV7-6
TGTGCCAGCAGCTCGACAGGGTGGGATTCACCCCTCCACTTT
CASSSTGWDSPLHF
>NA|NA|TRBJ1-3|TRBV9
TGTGCCAGCAGCGTAGGAGGCATTCACTCTGGAAACACCATATATTTT
CASSVGGIHSGNTIYF
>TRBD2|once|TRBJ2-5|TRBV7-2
TGTGCCAGCAGCAGTAGCGGGGGTTTCCAAGAGACCCAGTACTTC
CASSSSGGFQETQYF
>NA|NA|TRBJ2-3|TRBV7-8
TGTGCCAGCAGCTTAGGGACACCTTACACAGATACGCAGTATTTT
CASSLGTPYTDTQYF
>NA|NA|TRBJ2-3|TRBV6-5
TGTGCCAGCAGTTACGGGGGCAAGAGGACAGATACGCAGTATTTT
CASSYGGKRTDTQYF
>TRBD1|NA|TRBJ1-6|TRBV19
TGTGCCAGCGATGAGGGGCCAGGGGGCTATAATTCACCCCTCCACTTT
CASDEGPGGYNSPLHF
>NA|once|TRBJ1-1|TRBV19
TGTGCCAGTAGCCCCCGGCAGGGTGGGGTGATTCCCAGTGCTTTCTTT
CASSPRQGGVIPSAFF
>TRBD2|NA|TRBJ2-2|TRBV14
TGTGCCAGCAGCCAAGGACTAGCGGCGAACACCGGGGAGCTGTTTTTT
CASSQGLAANTGELFF
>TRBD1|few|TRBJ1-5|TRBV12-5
TGTGCTAGTGCCGGGACAGAAAATCAGCCCCAGCATTTT
CASAGTENQPQHF
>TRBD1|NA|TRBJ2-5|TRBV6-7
TGTGCCAGCAGTTACAGGGCAGGGGGTACAGAGACCCAGTACTTC
CASSYRAGGTETQYF
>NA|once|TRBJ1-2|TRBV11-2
TGTGCCAGCAGCTTAGACCCAGGGAGGCCTAACTATGGCTACACCTTC
CASSLDPGRPNYGYTF
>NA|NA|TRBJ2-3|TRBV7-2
TGTGCCAGCAGCAGAACCCCTGGCCTCTCCACAGATACGCAGTATTTT
CASSRTPGLSTDTQYF
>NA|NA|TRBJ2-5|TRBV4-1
TGCGCCAGCAGCGTACGGCCCCGACAGGAACAAGAGACCCAGTACTTC
CASSVRPRQEQETQYF
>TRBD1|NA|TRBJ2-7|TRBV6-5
TGTGCCAGCAGGTACGGACAGGGCGAGCAGTACTTC
CASRYGQGEQYF
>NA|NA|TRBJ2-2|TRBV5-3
TGTGCCAGAAGCTCGGAGGGCACCGGGGAGCTGTTTTTT
CARSSEGTGELFF
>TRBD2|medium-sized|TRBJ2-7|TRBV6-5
TGTGCCAGTAAGCGGGGGTCCTTCTACGAGCAGTACTTC
CASKRGSFYEQYF
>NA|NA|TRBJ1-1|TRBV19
TGTGCCAGTAGTAGACAGTTGACGAACACTGAAGCTTTCTTT
CASSRQLTNTEAFF
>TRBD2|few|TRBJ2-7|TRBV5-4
TGTGCCAGCCGCTACGGGGGGGGGCGAGACGAGCAGTACTTC
CASRYGGGRDEQYF
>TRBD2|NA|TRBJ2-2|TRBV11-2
TGTGCCAGCAGCCCAGCGGGGGGCGTCACCGGGGAGCTGTTTTTT
CASSPAGGVTGELFF
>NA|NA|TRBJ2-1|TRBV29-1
TGCAGCGTTGTCTATGGAGGGGTACAAGGTGAGCAGTTCTTC
CSVVYGGVQGEQFF
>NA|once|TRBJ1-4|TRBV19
TGTGCCAGTAGTGGCCTAAGGGCAACTAATGAAAAACTGTTTTTT
CASSGLRATNEKLFF
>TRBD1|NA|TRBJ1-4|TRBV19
TGTGCCAGTAAATGGGACAGGGCGGATGAAAAACTGTTTTTT
CASKWDRADEKLFF
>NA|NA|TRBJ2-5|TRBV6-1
TGTGCCAGCGGATGGGAGACCCAGTACTTC
CASGWETQYF
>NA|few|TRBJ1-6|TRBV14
TGTGCCAGCAGCCAAGAATTGAGGGCTAATTCACCCCTCCACTTT
CASSQELRANSPLHF
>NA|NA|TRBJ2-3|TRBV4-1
TGCGCCAGCAGCCAAGACAGACCTAGTACGCAGTATTTT
CASSQDRPSTQYF
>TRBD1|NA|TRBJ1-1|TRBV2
TGTGCCAGCACCCCGACAGGGGGCCGAACTGAAGCTTTCTTT
CASTPTGGRTEAFF
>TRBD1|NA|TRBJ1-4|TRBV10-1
TGCGCCAGCAGTCTTTCAAGGGACAGGGATGAAAAACTGTTTTTT
CASSLSRDRDEKLFF
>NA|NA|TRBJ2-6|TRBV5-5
TGTGCCAGCAGCTTAGACGGAGGCGCCCGCTCTGGGGCCAACGTCCTGACTTTC
CASSLDGGARSGANVLTF
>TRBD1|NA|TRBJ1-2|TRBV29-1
TGCAGCGTCCCTCTGACAGGGAACTATGGCTACACCTTC
CSVPLTGNYGYTF